This T cell receptor (beta chain) was identified during a study of beta chain features in type 1 diabetes. As for the study in general: Cell yields, gender and age were similar in healthy donors and patients.

General observations from the study: VDJ junctions from patients with type 1 diabetes contained fewer insertions and more deletions. TCRB CDR3 length was moderately but significantly reduced in all four CD4+ subsets of Type 1 diabetes patients.

The collection from each donor was one heparinised blood draw averaging about 116 mL. Trimming cost V 3 bases and J 0 bases, with 5 bases left between them. The CDR3 consists of 13 residues. Looked up from germline, CDR1 is MNHNS and CDR2 is SASEGT. Turning to this clone: No antigen is known for it.

Sequenced material consisted of expressed TCRB transcripts (all of the isolated RNA was reverse transcribed). Assay used: immunoSEQ multiplex PCR; TCRdb lists only in-frame clones, some missing. Here the sample spans around 130,000 clones, about 16% being singletons. The TCR originated in a man aged 30-40 years with type 1 diabetes. The sequenced sample consisted of central memory CD4+ T cells from blood. The chain uses TRBV6-1 and TRBJ1-2, with D uncertain. The CDR3, as DNA: TGTGCCAGCAGTGACTCGACTAACTATGGCTACACCTTC. It encodes CASSDSTNYGYTF.